Presented here are 8 T cell receptor beta chains from one specimen sequenced in a study of OX40 agonist ivuxolimab in advanced cancers. Profiling relied on immunoSEQ multiplex PCR, and the TCRdb table lists in-frame clones only, not all of them. The profile shows around 150,000 clones, about 93% of them singletons. This specimen consisted of CD4+ or CD8+ T cells sorted from blood, obtained in a trial of the OX40 agonist ivuxolimab. The receptors derive from an adult with an advanced solid tumor such as melanoma, head and neck, liver or kidney cancer.

The V call is TRBV20-1, the J call TRBJ1-1, with a possible D match to TRBD1 (5 bases). V was clipped by 5 bases and J by 10 bases, with 14 bases between them. This CDR3 has 11 amino acids. The V gene's germline CDR1 is DFQATT and CDR2 SNEGSKA (reference sequence). CDR3 amino acids: CSAPAWGSAFF. The CDR3, as DNA: TGCAGTGCTCCTGCATGGGGGTCAGCTTTCTTT.

The chain has TRBV9 and TRBJ2-1, with unresolved D. Trimming took 0 bases from V and 3 from J, leaving 10 bases between them. This CDR3 region has 15 residues. The V gene's germline CDR1 is SGDLS and CDR2 YYNGEE. The CDR3 is CASSVVGGSYNEQFF. The CDR3, as DNA: TGTGCCAGCAGCGTAGTAGGCGGAAGCTACAATGAGCAGTTCTTC.

The V gene is TRBV10-3, the J gene TRBJ1-5; D remains ambiguous. Germline lookup yields CDR1 ENHRY and CDR2 SYGVKD. Between the trimmed V and J ends, which lost 8 bases and 4 bases, there was a span of 12 bases. CDR3 length: 13 residues. The CDR3 DNA reads TGTGCCATCTGTGGCGGGGTGAATCAGCCCCAGCATTTT. It is translated as CAICGGVNQPQHF.

This chain connects TRBV7-9 to TRBJ1-4; 7 bases are a match to TRBD1. The CDR3 is 14 amino acids. After removal of 1 base from V and 8 bases from J, the junction contained 4 bases not matched to a gene. CDR1 and CDR2 from the germline V gene are SEHNR and FQNEAQ (reference sequence). CDR3 sequence reads: CASSLGQGGEKLFF. CDR3 DNA: TGTGCCAGCAGCTTAGGGCAGGGGGGCGAAAAACTGTTTTTT.

The chain joins TRBV19 to TRBJ2-7, with 9 bases identical to TRBD2. The CDR3 totals 15 residues. V lost 5 bases and J lost 2; bases outside the gene matches: 7. CDR1 and CDR2 (germline): LNHDA, SQIVND (reference sequence). This chain's CDR3 is CASSFSGSRAYEQYF. The CDR3 nucleotides are TGTGCCAGTAGTTTTAGCGGGAGTCGGGCCTACGAGCAGTACTTC.

CDR3 DNA: TGCGCCAGCAGCCAAGTTGTTGCAGGGCGCAATCAGCCCCAGCATTTT. Translating gives CASSQVVAGRNQPQHF. The chain has TRBV4-3 and TRBJ1-5; possible D gene TRBD1, 5 bases. Per the germline V gene, CDR1 is LGHNA and CDR2 is YSLEER. The CDR3 loop spans 16 amino acids. Trimming stripped 1 base from V and 2 bases from J, with 12 bases between.

This chain joins TRBV27 and TRBJ2-7, with 8 positions matching TRBD1. Germline CDR1 is MNHEY and CDR2 is SMNVEV (reference sequence). J lost 5 bases, V lost 4 bases, and 7 bases had no gene match. There are 14 residues in the CDR3. The DNA for the CDR3 is TGTGCCAGCAGTTCAAAGACAGGGGTAGACGAGCAGTACTTC. Translating it yields CASSSKTGVDEQYF.

Here the CDR3 DNA reads TGTGCCAGCAGCCTCGACCCCGGGACAGGCTACGAGCAGTACTTC. This codes for CASSLDPGTGYEQYF. The rearrangement uses TRBV7-2 and TRBJ2-7, with 8 bases fitting TRBD1. Germline CDR1 is SGHTA and CDR2 is FQGNSA. The CDR3 spans 15 residues. The V gene end was trimmed by 5 bases and the J gene end by 3 bases; junction bases not matched to a gene: 9. Looking up the rest from reference TRBV7-2 and TRBJ2-7 gives the full variable domain: GAGVSQSPSNKVTEKGKDVELRCDPISGHTALYWYRQSLGQGLEFLIYFQGNSAPDKSGLPSDRFSAERTGGSVSTLTIQRTQQEDSAVYLCASSLDPGTGYEQYFGPGTRLTVT.